The 21 T cell receptor beta chains in this list originate from one sample, sequenced in a study of blood T cells in healthy people across ages. PCR was performed a second time for about 6 to 12 cycles using a sample-barcoded 5' primer and a J-beta primer mix. TCRdb re-analysed the 5' RACE reads in MiXCR, keeping a single row per CDR3 protein. The sample yields 1.5 million to 2 million distinct CDR3 sequences, roughly a third seen once. Source material: blood. These TCRs come from a woman aged 30 to 39 in good health.

This clonotype was counted only a few times. CDR3 region: CASSSPDRGLSTDTQYF. The CDR3 DNA reads as TGTGCCAGCAGCTCCCCGGACAGGGGACTTAGCACAGATACGCAGTATTTT. The rearrangement uses TRBV21-1 and TRBJ2-3; the D call TRBD1 from the table was never checked on the DNA. TRBV21-1 is classified as a pseudogene. This CDR3 contains 17 residues.

The CDR3 sequence: CSAPDRADGYTF. CDR3 in DNA: TGCAGTGCCCCAGACAGGGCGGATGGCTACACCTTC. V and J are TRBV20-1 and TRBJ1-2, with TRBD1 matching 7 bases. The V segment lost 6 bases and the J segment 6 bases; nucleotides outside the gene matches: 7. Germline CDR1 DFQATT, CDR2 SNEGSKA (reference sequence). The CDR3 is 12 amino acids.

The chain employs TRBV20-1 and TRBJ2-3; the D gene is possibly TRBD2 (5 bases). Trimming left V 6 bases short and J 2 bases short, with 12 bases between. The CDR3 runs 13 residues. Germline CDR1 DFQATT, CDR2 SNEGSKA (reference sequence). For the CDR3, the DNA is TGCAGTGCCCTCATAGCGCACACAGATACGCAGTATTTT. This gives the protein CSALIAHTDTQYF.

There are a few counts of this clonotype. The V call is TRBV4-1, the J call TRBJ1-2; D is ambiguous. Germline V lookup: CDR1 MGHRA, CDR2 YSYEKL. V was trimmed by 0 bases and J by 4 bases, leaving 18 bases between them. The length of the CDR3 is 17 residues. CDR3 loop: CASSQDATTIRVYGYTF. The CDR3 region has the DNA TGCGCCAGCAGCCAAGATGCTACGACGATTCGGGTCTATGGCTACACCTTC.

This clonotype was recorded a few times. The chain carries TRBV11-1 and TRBJ2-2, with D maybe TRBD2 (5 bases). CDR1 is SGHAT, CDR2 FQDESV, per germline (reference sequence). Trimming removed 3 bases from V and 4 bases from J, with 12 bases in between. The CDR3 is made up of 15 amino acids. The CDR3 region has the DNA TGTGCCAGCAGCTTCCTCAGGAGGACCACCGGGGAGCTGTTTTTT. This codes for CASSFLRRTTGELFF.

The chain links TRBV2 to TRBJ1-1; 7 bases line up with TRBD1. Germline CDR1 SNHLY, CDR2 FYNNEI. With 4 bases clipped from V and 5 bases from J, the junction kept 7 bases outside the gene matches. The CDR3 runs to 14 residues. CDR3 protein: CASSGPRGMTEAFF. CDR3 sequence (DNA): TGTGCCAGCAGTGGACCCAGGGGGATGACTGAAGCTTTCTTT.

The chain is built from TRBV20-1 and TRBJ2-3; the match to TRBD2 covers 13 bases. Germline V lookup: CDR1 DFQATT, CDR2 SNEGSKA (reference sequence). Unmatched junction bases numbered 9, after V lost 3 bases and J lost 6 bases. This CDR3 has 16 amino acids. Written as DNA, the CDR3 is TGCAGTGCTAGCGCTTCCACTAGCGGGAGGGGCGATACGCAGTATTTT. Its protein is CSASASTSGRGDTQYF.

This chain joins TRBV11-2 and TRBJ2-3, with D uncertain. There are 11 residues in the CDR3. The germline V gene encodes CDR1 SGHAT and CDR2 FQNNGV. V dropped 6 bases and J dropped 8 bases, with 9 bases sitting between them. CDR3 in amino acids: CASSKIATQYF. The DNA for the CDR3 is TGTGCCAGCAGTAAAATAGCTACGCAGTATTTT.

V usage is TRBV3-1 and J usage is TRBJ1-6; D not certain. V shed 0 bases and J shed 13 bases, with 19 bases lying between them. The CDR3 runs 16 residues. Germline CDR1 LGHDT, CDR2 YNNKEL (reference sequence). The CDR3 loop reads CASSQDQASAGSPLHF. The CDR3, as DNA: TGTGCCAGCAGCCAAGATCAGGCATCCGCTGGATCGCCCCTCCACTTT.

The V and J genes are TRBV20-1 and TRBJ1-6; 7 nucleotides agree with TRBD1. Germline V gene sequence: CDR1 DFQATT, CDR2 SNEGSKA (reference sequence). This CDR3 has 16 amino acids. The V gene end was trimmed by 0 bases and the J gene end by 7 bases; junction bases not matched to a gene: 9. The CDR3 reads CSARDPRDSSNSPLHF. As DNA, the CDR3 is TGCAGTGCTAGAGATCCTCGGGACAGTTCGAATTCACCCCTCCACTTT.

This rearrangement joins TRBV4-1 to TRBJ2-3; D is undetermined. Germline V gene data show CDR1 as MGHRA and CDR2 as YSYEKL. This CDR3 is built from 17 residues. Trimming took off 3 bases at V and 2 bases at J, with 18 bases between the two ends. The DNA of the CDR3 is TGCGCCAGCAGCCAGGCCGACCGAGCGCCCCTCACAGATACGCAGTATTTT. Protein sequence: CASSQADRAPLTDTQYF.

The table lists this clonotype with a few counts. This clone may be a read error of a much larger clone one base away. This chain links TRBV20-1 with TRBJ2-4; TRBD1 aligns across 7 bases. This CDR3 has 12 residues. V trimming: 6 bases; J trimming: 13 bases; junction bases outside the gene matches: 12. The germline V gene has CDR1 DFQATT and CDR2 SNEGSKA (reference sequence). CDR3 in amino acids: CSAEGASYGQYF. CDR3 DNA: TGCAGTGCCGAGGGGGCCTCCTACGGGCAGTACTTC.

This clonotype was recorded once. V gene TRBV5-1 combines with J gene TRBJ2-1; 10 bases match TRBD1. This CDR3 comprises 14 residues. Germline assignment: CDR1 SGHRS and CDR2 YFSETQ. Trimming cost V 2 bases and J 6 bases; bases outside gene matches: 2. CDR3 loop: CASSFGTGVNEQFF. The CDR3 nucleotides are TGCGCCAGCAGCTTCGGGACAGGGGTCAATGAGCAGTTCTTC.

The chain joins TRBV29-1 to TRBJ2-7; 11 positions match TRBD2. The end of the DNA aligns better with TRBJ2-5, so the J call may be wrong. This CDR3 region has 14 residues. CDR1 is SQVTM, CDR2 ANQGSEA, per germline. CDR3 loop: CSVEGLAGGETQYF. CDR3 in DNA: TGCAGCGTTGAAGGGCTAGCGGGAGGTGAGACCCAGTACTTC.

This chain connects TRBV9 to TRBJ2-3, with a possible D match to TRBD1 (5 bases). The CDR3 totals 15 residues. Per the germline V gene, CDR1 is SGDLS and CDR2 is YYNGEE. V was clipped by 4 bases and J by 2 bases, with 14 bases between them. Here the CDR3 DNA reads TGTGCCAGCAGCAAAGACAGCGTAAACACAGATACGCAGTATTTT. Protein sequence: CASSKDSVNTDTQYF.

V gene TRBV6-4 combines with J gene TRBJ2-7; D is unclear. This CDR3 is 13 amino acids long. Trimming took 3 bases from V and 5 from J, leaving 11 bases between them. Per the germline V gene, CDR1 is MRHNA and CDR2 is SNTAGT. The CDR3 protein is CASSELPGDEQYF. CDR3 DNA sequence: TGTGCCAGCAGTGAGCTACCGGGTGACGAGCAGTACTTC.

This rearrangement joins TRBV7-8 to TRBJ1-3; 8 bases are shared with TRBD1. Germline V gene sequence: CDR1 SGHVS, CDR2 FQNEAQ. V dropped 3 bases and J dropped 4; count of bases not matched to a gene: 2. The CDR3 runs 14 residues. In DNA form, the CDR3 reads TGTGCCAGCAGCTTGGGGACAGGCGGAAACACCATATATTTT. Translated, it gives CASSLGTGGNTIYF.

This clonotype was counted only a few times. The rearrangement joins TRBV15 to TRBJ1-2; possibly TRBD1 for D (5 bases). V shed 0 bases and J shed 2 bases, with 7 bases lying between them. CDR1 is LNHNV and CDR2 is YYDKDF in the germline V gene (reference sequence). The CDR3 is 14 amino acids. DNA of the CDR3: TGTGCCACCAGCAGAGATGACAGAAACTATGGCTACACCTTC. Its protein is CATSRDDRNYGYTF. Based on the CDR3 plus reference TRBV15 and TRBJ1-2, the full variable domain is DAMVIQNPRYQVTQFGKPVTLSCSQTLNHNVMYWYQQKSSQAPKLLFHYYDKDFNNEADTPDNFQSRRPNTSFCFLDIRSPGLGDTAMYLCATSRDDRNYGYTFGSGTRLTVV.

Regarding this clonotype: A single base separates this from a much larger clone, so it may be a read error. The chain joins TRBV7-2 to TRBJ2-7; 8 bases are a match to TRBD2. Germline V gene data show CDR1 as SGHTA and CDR2 as FQGNSA. V was clipped by 1 base and J by 5 bases; unmatched bases: 10. The CDR3 is made up of 16 amino acids. CDR3 sequence: CASSLVGVAGSHEQYF. DNA for the CDR3: TGTGCCAGCAGCTTAGTTGGCGTAGCGGGAAGCCACGAGCAGTACTTC.

The rearrangement joins TRBV6-5 to TRBJ1-1; D uncertain. Germline V gene data show CDR1 as MNHEY and CDR2 as SVGAGI. The CDR3 is made up of 16 amino acids. Trimming removed 2 bases at V and 4 bases at J, with 17 bases between. The CDR3 DNA reads TGTGCCAGCAGTTACCCCCGCGTGAGGGAGAGCACTGAAGCTTTCTTT. Its protein product is CASSYPRVRESTEAFF.

The chain is built from TRBV12-3 or TRBV12-4 and TRBJ1-2, with a possible D match to TRBD1 (5 bases). This CDR3 is 13 amino acids long. The V gene lost 3 bases and the J gene lost 10 bases, with 15 bases spanning the gap. Here the CDR3 DNA reads TGTGCCAGCAGTTTGGGGGGTTGGGATGACTACACCTTC. Translating it yields CASSLGGWDDYTF.